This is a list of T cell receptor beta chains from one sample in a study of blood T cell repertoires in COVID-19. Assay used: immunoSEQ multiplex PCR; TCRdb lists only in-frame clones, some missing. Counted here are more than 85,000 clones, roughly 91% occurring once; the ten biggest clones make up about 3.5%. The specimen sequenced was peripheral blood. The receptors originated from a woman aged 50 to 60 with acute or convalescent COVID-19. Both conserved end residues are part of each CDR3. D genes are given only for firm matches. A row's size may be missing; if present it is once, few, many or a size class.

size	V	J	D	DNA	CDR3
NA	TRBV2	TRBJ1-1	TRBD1	TGTGCCAGCAGTGCGGACAGGGGGATTCCTGAAGCTTTCTTT	CASSADRGIPEAFF
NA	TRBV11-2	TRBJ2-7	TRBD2	TGTGCCAGCAGCCCCTCTGGACTAGCGGGCTTCTACGAGCAGTACTTC	CASSPSGLAGFYEQYF
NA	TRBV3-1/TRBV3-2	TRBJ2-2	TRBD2	TGTGCCAGCAGCCCGACTAGCGGGAGGATGGGCGGGGAGCTGTTTTTT	CASSPTSGRMGGELFF
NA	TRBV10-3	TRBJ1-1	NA	TGTGCCATCAGTGAGTCACAGTACATGAACACTGAAGCTTTCTTT	CAISESQYMNTEAFF
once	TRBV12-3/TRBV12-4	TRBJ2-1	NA	TGTGCCAGCAGGTCGACAGTGGGGAATGAGCAGTTCTTC	CASRSTVGNEQFF
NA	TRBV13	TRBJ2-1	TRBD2	TGTGCCAGCAGCTTAACTAGCGGGAGGACAAGCTCCTACAATGAGCAGTTCTTC	CASSLTSGRTSSYNEQFF
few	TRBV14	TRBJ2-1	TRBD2	TGTGCCAGCTGGGACGGGACTAGCGACTACAATGAGCAGTTCTTC	CASWDGTSDYNEQFF
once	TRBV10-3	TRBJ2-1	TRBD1	TGTGCCATCAGCCACAGGGGTGAGCAGTTCTTC	CAISHRGEQFF
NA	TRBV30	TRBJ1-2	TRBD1	TGTGCCTGGAGTCATACAGGGGCCGCCTCCTATGGCTACACCTTC	CAWSHTGAASYGYTF
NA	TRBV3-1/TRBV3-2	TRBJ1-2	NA	TGTGCCAGCAGCCAAGGCACAGGGATCCTGGGTGGCTACACCTTC	CASSQGTGILGGYTF
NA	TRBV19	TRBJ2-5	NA	TGTGCCAGTAGTAACTGGGCAGGCGAGGAGACCCAGTACTTC	CASSNWAGEETQYF
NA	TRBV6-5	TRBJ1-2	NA	TGTGCCAGCAGAAACCCGGACAGTGTGAACGGCTACACCTTC	CASRNPDSVNGYTF
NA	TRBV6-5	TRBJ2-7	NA	TGTGCCAGCAGTCCGGGACTCCTTACCTACGAGCAGTACTTC	CASSPGLLTYEQYF
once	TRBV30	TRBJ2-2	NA	TGTGCCTGGAGGCTAGCGACAACCGGGGAGCTGTTTTTT	CAWRLATTGELFF
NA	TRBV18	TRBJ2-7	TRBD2	TGTGCCAGCTCGCAACCCGGGGGAGGGAATATACACGAGCAGTACTTC	CASSQPGGGNIHEQYF
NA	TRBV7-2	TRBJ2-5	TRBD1	TGTGCCAGCAGCCCCCCTAGGACAGGCCAAGAGACCCAGTACTTC	CASSPPRTGQETQYF
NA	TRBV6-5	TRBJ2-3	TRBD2	TGTGCCAGCGGAAAAGCGGGAGCGGCAGATACGCAGTATTTT	CASGKAGAADTQYF
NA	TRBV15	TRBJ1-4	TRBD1	TGTGCCACCAGCTTTAAGACAGGGGATAATGAAAAACTGTTTTTT	CATSFKTGDNEKLFF
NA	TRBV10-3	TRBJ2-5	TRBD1	TGTGCCATCAATCAGGGGGCCGATCAAGAGACCCAGTACTTC	CAINQGADQETQYF
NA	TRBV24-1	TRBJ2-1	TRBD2	TGTGCCACCAGTGAGGGACTAGCGGGAGGTGAAGAGCAGTTCTTC	CATSEGLAGGEEQFF
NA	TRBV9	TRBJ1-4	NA	TGTGCCAGCAGCGTAGAGGCAGGGGATGAAAAACTGTTTTTT	CASSVEAGDEKLFF
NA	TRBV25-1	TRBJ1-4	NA	TGTGCCAGCAGTGAATCGGGGGCAACTAATGAAAAACTGTTTTTT	CASSESGATNEKLFF
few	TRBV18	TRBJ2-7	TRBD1	TGTGCCAGCTCACAAGGACAGGGGACCTACGAGCAGTACTTC	CASSQGQGTYEQYF
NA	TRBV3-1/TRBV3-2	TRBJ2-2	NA	TGTGCCAGCAGCCCCCGGCAGGGAAACACCGGGGAGCTGTTTTTT	CASSPRQGNTGELFF
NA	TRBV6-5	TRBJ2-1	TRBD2	TGTGCCAGCAGTCGCGGGAGCCGCTCCTACAATGAGCAGTTCTTC	CASSRGSRSYNEQFF
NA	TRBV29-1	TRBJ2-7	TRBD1	TGCAGCGTTCGGACAGGGGGACCCTACGAGCAGTACTTC	CSVRTGGPYEQYF
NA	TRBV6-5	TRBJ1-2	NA	TGTGCCAGCAGGGCAGGGGATCTCTATGGCTACACCTTC	CASRAGDLYGYTF
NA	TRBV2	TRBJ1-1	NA	TGTGCCAGCAGGCTGACAATGAACACTGAAGCTTTCTTT	CASRLTMNTEAFF
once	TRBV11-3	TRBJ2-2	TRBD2	TGTGCCAGCAGCTTAATTAGCGGGAGTCGGGACACCGGGGAGCTGTTTTTT	CASSLISGSRDTGELFF
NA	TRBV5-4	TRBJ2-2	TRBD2	TGTGCCAGCAGCTTGGGCGGGAGGGCCAACACCGGGGAGCTGTTTTTT	CASSLGGRANTGELFF
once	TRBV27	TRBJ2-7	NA	TGTGCCACACTCAGCCCCCTACGGGGGAATGTCTACGAGCAGTACTTC	CATLSPLRGNVYEQYF
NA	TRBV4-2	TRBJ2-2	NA	TGTGCCAGCAGCCAAGAGCCCCCAGGGATCGGGGAGCTGTTTTTT	CASSQEPPGIGELFF
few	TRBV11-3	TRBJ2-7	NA	TGTGCCAGCAGCCAGGGGGGCCCCGACCTGAACGAGCAGTACTTC	CASSQGGPDLNEQYF
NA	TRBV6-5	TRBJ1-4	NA	TGTGCCAGCAGGATGGGGCAATGGGAAAAACTGTTTTTT	CASRMGQWEKLFF
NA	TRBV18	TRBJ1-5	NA	TGTGCCAGCTCAACTACAGGGTCGGCTCAGCCCCAGCATTTT	CASSTTGSAQPQHF
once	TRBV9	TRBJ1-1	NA	TGTGCCAGCAGCGTTTTCACAGGGAACACTGAAGCTTTCTTT	CASSVFTGNTEAFF
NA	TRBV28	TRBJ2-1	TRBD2	TGTGCCAGCCTTAGGGGCGGGAGAACCGATGAGCAGTTCTTC	CASLRGGRTDEQFF
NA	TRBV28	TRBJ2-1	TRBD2	TGTGCCAGCAGCCGAGCGGGAGTGGTGGGGTTAAATGAGCAGTTCTTC	CASSRAGVVGLNEQFF
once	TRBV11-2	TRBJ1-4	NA	TGTGCCAGCAGTCCAACCTCACTTAATGAAAAACTGTTTTTT	CASSPTSLNEKLFF
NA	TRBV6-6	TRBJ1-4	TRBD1	TGTGCCAGCAGTAACCGACAGGGAGGTAATGAAAAACTGTTTTTT	CASSNRQGGNEKLFF
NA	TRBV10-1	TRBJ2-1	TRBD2	TGCGCCAGCGGGGGGGACCGACTTGGCAATGAGCAGTTCTTC	CASGGDRLGNEQFF
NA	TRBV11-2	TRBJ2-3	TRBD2	TGTGCCAGCAGCTTATACCGTCTGGGCGGGAGGGAGGCAGATACGCAGTATTTT	CASSLYRLGGREADTQYF
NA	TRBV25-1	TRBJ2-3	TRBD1	TGTGCCAGCAGTGCTCGACCAAGGGGGCGGACAGATACGCAGTATTTT	CASSARPRGRTDTQYF
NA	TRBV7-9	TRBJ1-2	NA	TGTGCCAGCAGGGACACGACAGGCTTTTATGGCTACACCTTC	CASRDTTGFYGYTF
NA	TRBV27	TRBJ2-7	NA	TGTGCCAGCAGTTTATTCCAGGGATACTACGAGCAGTACTTC	CASSLFQGYYEQYF
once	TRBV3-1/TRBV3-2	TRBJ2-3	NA	TGTGCCAGCAGCCAAGTCCCCACTAACACAGATACGCAGTATTTT	CASSQVPTNTDTQYF
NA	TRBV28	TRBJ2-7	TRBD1	TGTGCCAGCAGTTCCTCCGGGACAGGGTCTTACGAGCAGTACTTC	CASSSSGTGSYEQYF
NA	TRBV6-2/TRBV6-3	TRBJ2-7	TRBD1	TGTGCCAGCAGTTACGCCGGGACAGGGAGGGACGAGCAGTACTTC	CASSYAGTGRDEQYF
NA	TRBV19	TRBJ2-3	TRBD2	TGTGCCAGTAGCTCAGGACTAGCGGGAGGAGATACGCAGTATTTT	CASSSGLAGGDTQYF
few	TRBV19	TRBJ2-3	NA	TGTGCCAGTAGTATAGAGACAGGTCCAGGAGATACGCAGTATTTT	CASSIETGPGDTQYF
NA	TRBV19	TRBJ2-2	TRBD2	TGTGCCAGTAGAATGGGCGGGGGGTCTGACACCGGGGAGCTGTTTTTT	CASRMGGGSDTGELFF
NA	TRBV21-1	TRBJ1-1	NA	TGTGCCAGCAGCAAAAATAGTTGCGGGACTCCCAAAGGTAAGGGGAACACTGAAGCTTTCTTT	CASSKNSCGTPKGKGNTEAFF
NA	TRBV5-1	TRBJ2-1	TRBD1	TGCGCCAGCAGCTTATCCGGGACAGGCGCCTACAATGAGCAGTTCTTC	CASSLSGTGAYNEQFF
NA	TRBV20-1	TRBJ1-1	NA	TGCAGTGCTAGAGCAGGTCTCGCTTTCTTT	CSARAGLAFF